This T cell receptor (beta chain) was profiled in a study of graft-versus-host responses after intestinal transplantation. Study summary: The whole recipient group had anti-thymocyte globulin induction followed by tacrolimus and steroids for two to three years.

Sorting of proliferating CFSE-low CD3+CD4+ and CD3+CD8+ responders took place after the reaction. Trimming cost V 5 bases and J 0 bases; bases outside gene matches: 6. CDR1 and CDR2 from the germline V gene are SGHNT and YENEEA. There are 16 residues in the CDR3. Libraries were prepared by immunoSEQ multiplex PCR; TCRdb keeps only in-frame clonotypes and omits some of them. The table records over 20,000 clones, more than 40% of them present only once. Study-wide points: Declines in HvG clones occurring early post-transplant were associated with peak circulating GvH clone levels. GvH clones turned up in recipient marrow; some had shown up first in ileum or blood.

This chain links TRBV11-3 with TRBJ2-5; 10 nucleotides match TRBD2. The receptor was derived from a human patient who received an intestinal transplant. Sequencing was performed on alloreactive CD4+ T cells from a mixed lymphocyte reaction culture, taken before intestinal transplant. Subset noted: CFSE-low proliferating T cells sorted from roughly six-day pre-transplant mixed lymphocyte reaction (GvH or HvG direction). DNA for the CDR3: TGTGCCAGCAGCCCTGGGACTAGCGTAGACCAAGAGACCCAGTACTTC. This gives the protein CASSPGTSVDQETQYF.